This record looks at one T cell receptor (beta chain) sequence and its context. Its antigen is currently unknown. This sample is part of a study of T cell clones after liver transplantation. Study-level information: TCRbeta sequencing after a pre-transplant mixed lymphocyte reaction identified graft-donor-reactive clones, later tracked in post-transplant blood. General study results and limits: Low donor cell numbers restricted donor-reactive repertoire measurement in a couple of subjects.

Method: immunoSEQ multiplex PCR; TCRdb's copy keeps in-frame clones and lacks some. The table includes under 20,000 clones, around 81% detected once. V was pared by 4 bases and J by 1 base, with 22 bases between. The CDR3 is 18 residues long. The sequence derives from a human patient who received a liver transplant. Some of the T cells might come from the graft donor. The V gene is TRBV5-3, the J gene TRBJ2-3; a possible D gene is TRBD1 (6 bases). TRBV5-3 counts as an open reading frame of uncertain function. Specimen: CD8+ T cells from blood, collected around 48 months after liver transplant. The CDR3 nucleotides read TGTGCCAGAAGCCCGGGACATTTGAAGTTTGTCGGCACAGATACGCAGTATTTT. Translated: CARSPGHLKFVGTDTQYF.